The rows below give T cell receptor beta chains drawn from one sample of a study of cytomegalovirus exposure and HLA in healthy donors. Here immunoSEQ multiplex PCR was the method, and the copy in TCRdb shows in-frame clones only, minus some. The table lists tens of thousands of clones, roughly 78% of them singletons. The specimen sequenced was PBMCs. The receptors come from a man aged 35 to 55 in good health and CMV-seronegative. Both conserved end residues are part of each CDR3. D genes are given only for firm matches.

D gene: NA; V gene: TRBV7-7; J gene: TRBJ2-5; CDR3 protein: CASSLAVGTQYF
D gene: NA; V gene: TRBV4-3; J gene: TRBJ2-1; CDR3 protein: CASQRTSSYNEQFF
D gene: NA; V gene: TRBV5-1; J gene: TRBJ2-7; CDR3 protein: CASSHTGTSPYEQYF
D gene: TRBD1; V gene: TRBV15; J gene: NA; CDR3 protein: CATSDGTGRSYEQYF
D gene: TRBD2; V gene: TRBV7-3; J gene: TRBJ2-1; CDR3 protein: CASSLASGSSSYNEQFF
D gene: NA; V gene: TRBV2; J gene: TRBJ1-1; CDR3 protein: CASSPRVGTEAFF
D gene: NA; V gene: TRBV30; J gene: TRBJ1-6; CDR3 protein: CAWSAKGRANSPLHF
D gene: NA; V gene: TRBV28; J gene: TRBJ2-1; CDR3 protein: CASSLAWHNEQFF
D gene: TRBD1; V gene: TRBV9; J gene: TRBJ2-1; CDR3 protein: CASSVKGQGNNEQFF
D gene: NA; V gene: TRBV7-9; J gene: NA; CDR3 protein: CASSLDKTYEQYF
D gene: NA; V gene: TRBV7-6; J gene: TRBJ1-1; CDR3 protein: CASSDRSGGRTEAFF
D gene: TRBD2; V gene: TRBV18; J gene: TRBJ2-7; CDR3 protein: CASSRGTSGEVGHKPYEQYF
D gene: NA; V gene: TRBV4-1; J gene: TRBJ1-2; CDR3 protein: CASSPPGYGYTF